The 27 T cell receptor beta chains below come from one sample, sequenced in a study of identical twins. Via MiXCR, TCRdb re-called the 5' RACE reads, giving one row per CDR3 protein. There are over 200,000 distinct CDR3 sequences in the sample; more than 9% occur only once, and 9% to 10% lies in the top ten. Sample: memory T cells sorted from blood. The source is a man aged 45-60 years in good health.

The chain has TRBV9 and TRBJ1-5, with D possibly being TRBD1 (5 bases). The CDR3 spans 15 residues. The germline V gene encodes CDR1 SGDLS and CDR2 YYNGEE. Trimming pared 4 bases from V and 1 base from J, leaving 12 bases between. This CDR3 reads CASSLRGLSNQPQHF. DNA for the CDR3: TGTGCCAGCAGCCTTAGGGGCCTGAGCAATCAGCCCCAGCATTTT.

In this sample, this clonotype turned up a few times. The CDR3 here is CSARVDANEQYF. The CDR3 DNA reads TGCAGTGCTAGAGTTGATGCCAACGAGCAGTACTTC. V is TRBV20-1 and J is TRBJ2-7; D is unresolved. Germline CDR1 DFQATT, CDR2 SNEGSKA (reference sequence). Trimming took off 1 base at V and 5 bases at J, with 9 bases between the two ends. This CDR3 has 12 amino acids.

This clonotype turned up a few times. The CDR3: CASSFTDNEQFF. The CDR3 DNA reads TGTGCCAGCAGTTTTACCGACAATGAGCAGTTCTTC. The V gene is TRBV7-2, the J gene TRBJ2-1, with D hard to call. The CDR3 length is 12 residues. CDR1 SGHTA and CDR2 FQGNSA come from the germline V gene. Trimming left V 6 bases short and J 5 bases short, with 8 bases between.

This chain uses TRBV4-1 with TRBJ1-4, with unresolved D. The CDR3 has 15 amino acids. Per the germline V gene, CDR1 is MGHRA and CDR2 is YSYEKL. The ends were cut back, 1 base at V and 3 bases at J, with 9 bases in the middle. The CDR3 DNA is TGCGCCAGCAGCCAAGCGGCGGTCCCTAATGAAAAACTGTTTTTT. Protein sequence: CASSQAAVPNEKLFF.

This clonotype was counted only a few times. The chain links TRBV20-1 to TRBJ1-2, with no clear D. Germline V gene data show CDR1 as DFQATT and CDR2 as SNEGSKA (reference sequence). This CDR3 is 15 amino acids long. V was clipped by 6 bases and J by 8 bases, with 25 bases between them. This CDR3 reads CSAVQSGRVGSGYTF. The CDR3 DNA follows: TGCAGTGCGGTCCAGAGCGGGAGGGTGGGGAGCGGCTACACCTTC.

V and J are TRBV5-5 and TRBJ1-5, with a possible D match to TRBD1 (5 bases). The length of the CDR3 is 16 residues. Looked up from germline, CDR1 is SGHKS and CDR2 is YYEKEE (reference sequence). V lost 3 bases to trimming and J lost 2 bases, with 15 bases between them. CDR3 coding DNA: TGTGCCAGCAGCTCCCTCGGGGGGGACGGCAATCAGCCCCAGCATTTT. Translating it yields CASSSLGGDGNQPQHF.

This clonotype was seen at least ten times. The chain joins TRBV11-2 to TRBJ1-2, with D uncertain. V was clipped by 2 bases and J by 6 bases, with 19 bases between them. Germline V lookup: CDR1 SGHAT, CDR2 FQNNGV. This CDR3 has 16 residues. The CDR3 spells CASSLTVSGTVDGYTF. For the CDR3, the DNA is TGTGCCAGCAGCTTAACGGTCTCGGGAACGGTCGATGGCTACACCTTC.

This clonotype was seen many times. The chain links TRBV20-1 to TRBJ1-4, with D perhaps matching TRBD1 (5 bases). Germline V gene lookup returns CDR1 DFQATT and CDR2 SNEGSKA (reference sequence). V lost 0 bases to trimming and J lost 7 bases, with 18 bases between them. The CDR3 extends over 16 amino acids. CDR3 coding DNA: TGCAGTGCTAGAGATGGAGCAGGGACTGCAAGTGAAAAACTGTTTTTT. Translating gives CSARDGAGTASEKLFF.

The J gene is TRBJ1-2, the V gene TRBV6-1; weak D call: TRBD1 (5 bases). Germline CDR1 and CDR2: MNHNS and SASEGT. V lost 5 bases and J lost 7, with 14 bases in between. The CDR3 sequence is 13 residues long. CDR3 loop: CASSPGQPGGYTF. The CDR3 region has the DNA TGTGCCAGCAGTCCGGGGCAGCCGGGTGGCTACACCTTC.

The gene calls are TRBV7-9 and TRBJ2-7; D is perhaps TRBD2 (7 bases). V was trimmed by 5 bases and J by 4 bases, leaving 18 bases between them. Per the germline V gene, CDR1 is SEHNR and CDR2 is FQNEAQ (reference sequence). The CDR3 spans 15 residues. CDR3 amino acids: CASSRGAGAGYEQYF. The DNA of the CDR3 is TGTGCCAGCAGCCGGGGGGCAGGGGCTGGATACGAGCAGTACTTC.

This clonotype has at least ten counts. This rearrangement joins TRBV7-2 to TRBJ2-1; 7 bases fit TRBD2. The trim removed 5 bases at V and 9 bases at J, leaving 13 bases unmatched. CDR1 is SGHTA, CDR2 FQGNSA, per germline. The CDR3 is 15 amino acids. As DNA, the CDR3 is TGTGCCAGCAGCCGCACCCAGCGGGGCCTAATTGAGCAGTTCTTC. As protein: CASSRTQRGLIEQFF.

This clonotype was detected ten times or more. This rearrangement joins TRBV5-1 to TRBJ2-4; D is uncertain. The CDR3 runs to 13 residues. Germline loops: CDR1 SGHRS, CDR2 YFSETQ. The V and J ends lost 0 bases and 5 bases respectively, with 6 bases between them. The CDR3 DNA sequence: TGCGCCAGCAGCTTGGGTTCGGAAAACATTCAGTACTTC. It yields the protein CASSLGSENIQYF. Supplemented by reference TRBV5-1 and TRBJ2-4, the full variable domain reads KAGVTQTPRYLIKTRGQQVTLSCSPISGHRSVSWYQQTPGQGLQFLFEYFSETQRNKGNFPGRFSGRQFSNSRSEMNVSTLELGDSALYLCASSLGSENIQYFGAGTRLSVL.

In this sample, this clonotype turned up a few times. The chain is built from TRBV12-3 or TRBV12-4 and TRBJ1-2; TRBD1 might be the D (5 bases). The V gene lost 8 bases and the J gene lost 2 bases, with 12 bases spanning the gap. The CDR3 spans 13 residues. The CDR3 region is CASHGTLNYGYTF. Written as DNA, the CDR3 is TGTGCCAGCCATGGGACGCTAAACTATGGCTACACCTTC.

A remark on this clonotype: A clone one base away is much larger, so this may be a read error. The CDR3 protein is CASSQGTSGGRKQFF. In nucleotides, the CDR3 is TGTGCCAGCAGCCAAGGCACTAGCGGGGGTCGCAAGCAGTTCTTC. The chain carries TRBV3-1 and TRBJ2-1; 11 bases align to TRBD2. CDR3 size: 15 residues. Germline V CDR1 and CDR2: LGHDT, YNNKEL (reference sequence). V lost 1 base to trimming and J lost 11 bases; unmatched junction nucleotides: 7.

This sequence joins TRBV20-1 and TRBJ2-5; no firm D call. Germline CDR1 is DFQATT and CDR2 is SNEGSKA (reference sequence). Trimming shortened V by 2 bases and J by 5 bases, and 12 bases separated the two germline ends. The CDR3 sequence is 13 residues long. The CDR3, as DNA: TGCAGTGCTAGAAAGGAGCTGATGGAGACCCAGTACTTC. Its translation: CSARKELMETQYF.

This clonotype was found many times. The chain combines TRBV9 with TRBJ2-3; 7 nucleotides line up with TRBD1. The CDR3 runs to 14 residues. The V and J ends lost 4 bases and 3 bases, in that order; junction bases with no gene match: 5. In germline, CDR1 is SGDLS, CDR2 YYNGEE. The CDR3: CASSQTGVTDTQYF. The CDR3, as DNA: TGTGCCAGCAGCCAAACAGGGGTTACAGATACGCAGTATTTT.

At least ten counts were recorded for this clonotype. J is TRBJ2-1 and V is TRBV5-1; D remains unclear. The length of the CDR3 is 16 residues. The germline gives CDR1 SGHRS, CDR2 YFSETQ. Between the trimmed V and J ends, which lost 0 bases and 0 bases, there was a span of 10 bases. This chain's CDR3 is CASSLEGASSYNEQFF. The CDR3 DNA reads TGCGCCAGCAGCTTGGAGGGCGCATCCTCCTACAATGAGCAGTTCTTC.

The chain carries TRBV12-3 or TRBV12-4 and TRBJ1-5; D ambiguous. The CDR3 length is 15 residues. Trimming took 5 bases from V and 0 from J, leaving 11 bases between them. DNA of the CDR3: TGTGCCAGCAGTCTGAGCGCTAATAGCAATCAGCCCCAGCATTTT. This translates into CASSLSANSNQPQHF.

This clonotype was detected many times. The rearrangement links TRBV24-1 to TRBJ2-5, with D unclear. The length of the CDR3 is 13 residues. The germline V gene encodes CDR1 KGHDR and CDR2 SFDVKD. V was cut by 0 bases and J by 3 bases, with 4 bases left in between. CDR3 protein: CATSDLSEETQYF. The CDR3 DNA reads as TGTGCCACCAGTGATTTGTCAGAAGAGACCCAGTACTTC.

The V call is TRBV20-1, the J call TRBJ2-7, with TRBD2 identical over 11 bases. CDR1 and CDR2 from the germline V gene are DFQATT and SNEGSKA (reference sequence). V lost 5 bases and J lost 6; bases outside the gene matches: 9. The CDR3 totals 14 residues. CDR3 protein: CSAPLTSGSGEQYF. For the CDR3, the DNA is TGCAGTGCTCCCCTAACTAGCGGGAGCGGCGAGCAGTACTTC.

A few counts support this clonotype. V gene TRBV28 combines with J gene TRBJ1-2, with 7 bases identical to TRBD1. This CDR3 has 16 residues. The junction had 16 bases not matched to a gene; V was cut back by 6 bases and J by 6 bases. CDR1 is MDHEN and CDR2 is SYDVKM in the germline V gene. CDR3 sequence: CASSLTGAGGWDGYTF. The CDR3 DNA follows: TGTGCCAGCAGCCTAACCGGGGCAGGGGGTTGGGATGGCTACACCTTC.

As to this clonotype: This may be a read error, as it is one base from a much larger clone. The rearrangement joins TRBV3-1 to TRBJ1-2; D gene ambiguous. The V and J ends lost 4 bases and 6 bases respectively, with 12 bases between them. The length of the CDR3 is 13 residues. CDR1 and CDR2 from the germline V gene are LGHDT and YNNKEL (reference sequence). CDR3 sequence reads: CASSRPGRHGYTF. CDR3 nucleotide sequence: TGTGCCAGCAGCCGCCCCGGACGGCATGGCTACACCTTC.

The chain recombines TRBV11-2 with TRBJ2-3, with 7 bases aligning to TRBD1. Trimming removed 4 bases from V and 1 base from J; junction bases left unmatched: 14. The CDR3 extends over 18 amino acids. CDR1 is SGHAT and CDR2 is FQNNGV in the germline V gene. The CDR3 coding sequence is TGTGCCAGCAGCTCGGGCCCACAGAGGGGGCTCGGCACAGATACGCAGTATTTT. Translated, it gives CASSSGPQRGLGTDTQYF. The full variable domain, completed using reference TRBV11-2 and TRBJ2-3, is EAGVAQSPRYKIIEKRQSVAFWCNPISGHATLYWYQQILGQGPKLLIQFQNNGVVDDSQLPKDRFSAERLKGVDSTLKIQPAKLEDSAVYLCASSSGPQRGLGTDTQYFGPGTRLTVL.

This clonotype was seen repeatedly, ten times or more. J is TRBJ2-1 and V is TRBV28, with D unclear. Germline CDR1 and CDR2: MDHEN and SYDVKM. V was pared by 2 bases and J by 9 bases, with 8 bases between. The CDR3 loop spans 12 amino acids. CDR3 nucleotide sequence: TGTGCCAGCAGTTTAGGCCAGGTTGAGCAGTTCTTC. Amino acid sequence: CASSLGQVEQFF.

This clonotype was seen repeatedly, ten times or more. One end of the junction fails to match germline, which may point to a read error. The J gene is TRBJ2-7, the V gene TRBV11-2; unclear D gene. This CDR3 is built from 9 residues. Germline CDR1 SGHAT, CDR2 FQNNGV. CDR3 amino acids: CASSSSLDF. The CDR3 DNA is TGTGCCAGCAGCTCTTCCTTGGACTTC.

This clonotype has at least ten counts. V gene TRBV5-1 combines with J gene TRBJ2-7; possibly TRBD2 for D (7 bases). Germline V gene sequence: CDR1 SGHRS, CDR2 YFSETQ. The CDR3 length is 16 residues. V gave up 0 bases and J gave up 4 bases, with 17 bases separating them. CDR3 in amino acids: CASSLDGGGLSYEQYF. In DNA form, the CDR3 reads TGCGCCAGCAGCTTGGACGGCGGGGGCCTTTCTTACGAGCAGTACTTC.

This clonotype was picked up many times. The chain combines TRBV20-1 with TRBJ2-7; D is unresolved. The CDR3 spans 14 residues. Germline V gene data show CDR1 as DFQATT and CDR2 as SNEGSKA (reference sequence). V was pared by 6 bases and J by 0 bases, with 15 bases between. CDR3 protein: CSAPDRVSSYEQYF. The CDR3 region has the DNA TGCAGTGCACCTGACCGGGTGAGCTCCTACGAGCAGTACTTC.